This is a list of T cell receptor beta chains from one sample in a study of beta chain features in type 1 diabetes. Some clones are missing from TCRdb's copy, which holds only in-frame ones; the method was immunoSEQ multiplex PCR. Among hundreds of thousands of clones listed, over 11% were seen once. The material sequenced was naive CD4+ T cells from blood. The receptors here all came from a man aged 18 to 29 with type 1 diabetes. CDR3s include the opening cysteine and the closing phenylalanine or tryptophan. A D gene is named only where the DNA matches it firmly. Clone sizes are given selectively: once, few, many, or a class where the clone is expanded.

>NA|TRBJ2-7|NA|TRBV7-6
TGTGCCAGCAGCGGAGGGGGAGACGAGCAGTACTTC
CASSGGGDEQYF
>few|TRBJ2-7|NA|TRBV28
TGTGCCAGCAGTCCGAATGACCGAAAGCAGTACTTC
CASSPNDRKQYF
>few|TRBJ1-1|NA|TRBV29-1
TGCAGCGTTGGAATCGTCTCCAACACTGAAGCTTTCTTT
CSVGIVSNTEAFF
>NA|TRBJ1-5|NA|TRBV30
TGTGCCTGGAGTGTCAATTCCCTACAGCCCCAGCATTTT
CAWSVNSLQPQHF
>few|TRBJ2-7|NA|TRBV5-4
NA
CATSGRDRASYEQYF
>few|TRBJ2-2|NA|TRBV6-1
TGTGCCAGCAGTTCCCCGGTCACCGGGGAGCTGTTTTTT
CASSSPVTGELFF
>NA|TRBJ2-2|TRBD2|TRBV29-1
TGCAGCGCCGCAGGAGGGGGACTAGCGGGAGGGCTAGCCGGGGAGCTGTTTTTT
CSAAGGGLAGGLAGELFF
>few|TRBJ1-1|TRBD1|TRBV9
TGTGCCAGCAGCGCTTGGGCGAGGGGGACAGCTAACACTGAAGCTTTCTTT
CASSAWARGTANTEAFF
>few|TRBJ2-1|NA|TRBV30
TGTGCCTGGAGGCCCAGCGGGTTTTACAATGAGCAGTTCTTC
CAWRPSGFYNEQFF
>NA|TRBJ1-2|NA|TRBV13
TGTGCCAGCAGCTCTCCTCAAGGGTCTTTCGGTGGCTACACCTTC
CASSSPQGSFGGYTF
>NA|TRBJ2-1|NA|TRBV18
TGTGCCAGCTCACCCCTGATAGCGGATGAGCAGTTCTTC
CASSPLIADEQFF
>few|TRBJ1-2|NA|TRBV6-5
TGTGCCTGCAGAGATGCGGAGGATGGCTACACCTTC
CACRDAEDGYTF
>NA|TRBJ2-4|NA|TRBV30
TGTGCCTGGAGTATGGGGGCCGAAAACATTCAGTACTTC
CAWSMGAENIQYF
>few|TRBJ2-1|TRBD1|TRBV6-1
TGTGCCAGCATTCGGACAGGGGGCAATGAGCAGTTCTTC
CASIRTGGNEQFF
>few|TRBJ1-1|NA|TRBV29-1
TGCAGCACAACCACAGGGTTAGGCACTGAAGCTTTCTTT
CSTTTGLGTEAFF
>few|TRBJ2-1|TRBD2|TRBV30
TGTGCCTGGAGTAAAGCGGGAGTGGTCTACAATGAGCAGTTCTTC
CAWSKAGVVYNEQFF
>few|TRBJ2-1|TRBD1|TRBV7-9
TGTGCCAGCAGCACAAGACCGGGACAGGGCTTCGATGAGCAGTTCTTC
CASSTRPGQGFDEQFF
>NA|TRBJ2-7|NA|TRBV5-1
TGCGCCAGCAGCTCGGGACTCAGGGATTCTGGCGAGCAGTACTTC
CASSSGLRDSGEQYF
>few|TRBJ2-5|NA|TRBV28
TGTGCCAGCAGAGAAGCATCAAGAGAGACCCAGTACTTC
CASREASRETQYF
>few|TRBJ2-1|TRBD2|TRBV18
TGTGCCAGCTCACTCCGGACTAGCGGGAGGACCTACAATGAGCAGTTCTTC
CASSLRTSGRTYNEQFF
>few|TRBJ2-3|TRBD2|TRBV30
TGTGCCTGGGGACTTAGCGGGGGGGCCACAGATACGCAGTATTTT
CAWGLSGGATDTQYF
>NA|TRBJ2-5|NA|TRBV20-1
TGCTCGGGGGGCGGGTTAGAGACCCAGTACTTC
CSGGGLETQYF
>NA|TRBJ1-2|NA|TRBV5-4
TGTGCCAGCAGCCAGACAGACAACTATGGCTACACCTTC
CASSQTDNYGYTF
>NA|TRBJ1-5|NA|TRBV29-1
TGCAGCGGTGGCTGGGGGGTCAATCAGCCCCAGCATTTT
CSGGWGVNQPQHF
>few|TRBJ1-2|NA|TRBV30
TGTGCCTGGAGTGTATCCTCCGTCACCTTC
CAWSVSSVTF
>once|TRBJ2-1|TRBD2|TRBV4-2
TGTGCCAGCAGCCCCTACAGGACTAGCAGGAATGAGCAGTTCTTC
CASSPYRTSRNEQFF
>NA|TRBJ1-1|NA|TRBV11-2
TGTGCCAGCAGCTCCGCCCCGCCACCGAACACTGAAGCTTTCTTT
CASSSAPPPNTEAFF
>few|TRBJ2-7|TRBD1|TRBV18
TGTGCCAGCTCACCTATGGGACAGGCTACCTACGAGCAGTACTTC
CASSPMGQATYEQYF
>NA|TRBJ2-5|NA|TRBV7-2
TGTGCCAGCAGCTTAGCGATCACTTCGCAAGAGACCCAGTACTTC
CASSLAITSQETQYF
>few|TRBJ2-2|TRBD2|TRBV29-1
TGCAGCGTTGCTGGGACTAGCGGGAAGAGCGGGGAGCTGTTTTTT
CSVAGTSGKSGELFF
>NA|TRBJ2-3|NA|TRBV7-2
TGTGCCAGCAGCCCCTGGGACTCAGATACGCAGTATTTT
CASSPWDSDTQYF
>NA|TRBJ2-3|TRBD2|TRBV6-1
TGTGCCAGCAAGGTAGCGGGAGGCACAGATACGCAGTATTTT
CASKVAGGTDTQYF
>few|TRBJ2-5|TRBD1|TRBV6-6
TGTGCCAGCAGTGTCGAGGGGGCAGCCCAAGAGACCCAGTACTTC
CASSVEGAAQETQYF
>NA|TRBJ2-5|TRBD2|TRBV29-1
TGCAGCGTTGAAGATGTCGGACTAGAGGCAGAGACCCAGTACTTC
CSVEDVGLEAETQYF
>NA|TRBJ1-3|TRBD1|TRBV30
TGTGCCTGGAGGGACGGGACAGTCTCTGGAAACACCATATATTTT
CAWRDGTVSGNTIYF
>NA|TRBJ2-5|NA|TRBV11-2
TGTGCCAGCAGAAACGCGGTCGGAAAAATTTCAGGAGAGACCCAGTACTTC
CASRNAVGKISGETQYF
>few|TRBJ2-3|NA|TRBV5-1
TGCGCCAGCAGTTCGGCGGGGTTCACAGATACGCAGTATTTT
CASSSAGFTDTQYF
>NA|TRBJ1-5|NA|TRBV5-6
TGTGCCAGCAGCCGCGGTTACTTCTCTGGCAATCAGCCCCAGCATTTT
CASSRGYFSGNQPQHF
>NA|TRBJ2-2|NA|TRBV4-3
TGCGCCAGCAGCCAAGATCCGAAAGCCGGGGAGCTGTTTTTT
CASSQDPKAGELFF
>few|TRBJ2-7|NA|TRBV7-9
TGTGCCAGCAGCCGGGAAGGTTGGGCCTACGAGCAGTACTTC
CASSREGWAYEQYF
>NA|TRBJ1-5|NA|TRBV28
TGTGCCAGCAGTTCCGCGGGATGGGATCAGCCCCAGCATTTT
CASSSAGWDQPQHF
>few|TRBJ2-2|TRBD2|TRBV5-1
TGCGCCAGCAGCTTAGCGGGATCCACCGGGGAGCTGTTTTTT
CASSLAGSTGELFF
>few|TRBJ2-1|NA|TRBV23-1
TGCGCCAGCAGTCAACCCGGGAGATACATGGATGAGCAGTTCTTC
CASSQPGRYMDEQFF
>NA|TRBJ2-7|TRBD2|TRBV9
TGTGCCAGCAGCGCGACTAGCGGGGGGGCCGACGAGCAGTACTTC
CASSATSGGADEQYF